This passage covers 23 T cell receptor beta chains from one sample sequenced in a study of blood T cell repertoires in COVID-19. Libraries were prepared by immunoSEQ multiplex PCR; TCRdb keeps only in-frame clonotypes and omits some of them. The sample includes some 240,000 clones, 70% to 90% of them seen just once. The sample consisted of PBMCs or T cells enriched from blood (not recorded which). Source of these receptors: a woman aged 45-65 years who had been exposed to COVID-19.

This rearrangement joins TRBV5-1 to TRBJ2-7, with D maybe TRBD1 (5 bases). The CDR3 loop spans 14 amino acids. Germline V CDR1 and CDR2: SGHRS, YFSETQ. V lost 4 bases and J lost 4, with 15 bases in between. This chain's CDR3 is CASSRRGRSYEQYF. Written as DNA, the CDR3 is TGCGCCAGCAGCCGAAGGGGCCGTTCGTACGAGCAGTACTTC.

CDR3 coding DNA: TGTGCCAGCAGTTACTCCGGGGGTAGTAATGGCTACACCTTC. Protein: CASSYSGGSNGYTF. The chain joins TRBV6-5 to TRBJ1-2; possibly TRBD1 for D (5 bases). Germline V gene data show CDR1 as MNHEY and CDR2 as SVGAGI. Trimming removed 0 bases at V and 6 bases at J, with 11 bases between. The CDR3 contains 14 residues.

The rearrangement joins TRBV4-3 to TRBJ1-2, with 9 bases matching TRBD1. This CDR3 region has 18 residues. From germline, CDR1 is LGHNA and CDR2 YSLEER. Trimming took 6 bases from V and 7 from J; bases not matched to a gene: 21. DNA for the CDR3: TGCGCCAGCAGGCCAAGTATGGGACAGGGTATCCCTGATGGTGGCTACACCTTC. Translation: CASRPSMGQGIPDGGYTF.

The V and J genes are TRBV19 and TRBJ1-5, with 9 bases identical to TRBD1. V gave up 6 bases and J gave up 3 bases; unmatched junction bases: 6. Per the germline V gene, CDR1 is LNHDA and CDR2 is SQIVND (reference sequence). There are 15 residues in the CDR3. The CDR3 loop is CASSITGGSNQPQHF. DNA for the CDR3: TGTGCCAGTAGCATAACAGGGGGCTCCAATCAGCCCCAGCATTTT.

The V gene is TRBV7-9, the J gene TRBJ1-1; no clear D gene. Per germline, CDR1 SEHNR and CDR2 FQNEAQ (reference sequence). The CDR3 loop spans 13 amino acids. V was shortened by 7 bases and J by 3 bases, with 12 bases between the two germline ends. CDR3 sequence reads: CASTVREDTEAFF. CDR3 nucleotide sequence: TGTGCCAGCACCGTGAGAGAGGACACTGAAGCTTTCTTT. The variable domain in full, with the rest retrieved from reference TRBV7-9 and TRBJ1-1, is DTGVSQNPRHKITKRGQNVTFRCDPISEHNRLYWYRQTLGQGPEFLTYFQNEAQLEKSRLLSDRFSAERPKGSFSTLEIQRTEQGDSAMYLCASTVREDTEAFFGQGTRLTVV.

V and J are TRBV6-5 and TRBJ1-3; D remains unclear. In germline, CDR1 is MNHEY, CDR2 SVGAGI. CDR3 length: 15 amino acids. The V end was cut by 5 bases, the J end by 0 bases, with 11 bases between. The CDR3 DNA is TGTGCCAGCAGTCGTTCTTCTAACTCTGGAAACACCATATATTTT. As protein: CASSRSSNSGNTIYF.

V and J are TRBV7-8 and TRBJ1-6; TRBD1 agrees at 7 bases. Trimming cost V 5 bases and J 11 bases; bases outside gene matches: 9. The germline CDR1 and CDR2 sequences are SGHVS and FQNEAQ. The length of the CDR3 is 14 residues. The CDR3 DNA is TGTGCCAGCAGCATCGACAGGGTATCGACACCCCTCCACTTT. Its protein is CASSIDRVSTPLHF.

The CDR3 DNA follows: TGCGCCAGCAGAGATGGCAGGGGGCGCGAAAACATTCAGTACTTC. As protein: CASRDGRGRENIQYF. V usage is TRBV5-1 and J usage is TRBJ2-4; TRBD1 agrees at 8 bases. The germline CDR1 and CDR2 sequences are SGHRS and YFSETQ. CDR3 length: 15 residues. Trimming took 5 bases from V and 5 from J; bases not matched to a gene: 9.

The chain employs TRBV28 and TRBJ1-2; D not certain. Germline CDR1 and CDR2: MDHEN and SYDVKM. With 5 bases removed from V and 6 bases from J, the gap between germline ends came to 10 bases. The CDR3 loop spans 12 amino acids. The DNA for the CDR3 is TGTGCCAGCAGTCGGAGACCGGATGGCTACACCTTC. It codes for CASSRRPDGYTF.

The V gene is TRBV4-1, the J gene TRBJ1-5; D is ambiguous. Germline V gene sequence: CDR1 MGHRA, CDR2 YSYEKL. The V end lost 1 base, the J end lost 4 bases, and 8 bases lay between the germline ends. The CDR3 loop spans 14 amino acids. The CDR3 is CASSQALINQPQHF. As DNA, the CDR3 is TGCGCCAGCAGCCAAGCGTTAATTAATCAGCCCCAGCATTTT.

Only one count was recorded for this clone. This rearrangement joins TRBV6-2 or TRBV6-3 to TRBJ2-7; tentatively, D is TRBD1 (6 bases). The CDR3 is 16 residues long. The germline V and J ends were trimmed by 0 bases and 1 base, with 13 bases remaining between them. Germline CDR1 reads MNHEY; CDR2 reads SVGEGT. The DNA of the CDR3 is TGTGCCAGCAGTTACTCACCCAGGGGTTATTCCTACGAGCAGTACTTC. Protein: CASSYSPRGYSYEQYF.

The rearrangement joins TRBV9 to TRBJ1-1; 7 bases are shared with TRBD1. CDR1 and CDR2 (germline): SGDLS, YYNGEE. V lost 0 bases, J lost 11 bases, and 10 bases stayed unmatched. This CDR3 has 14 residues. CDR3 DNA sequence: TGTGCCAGCAGCGTAGCTCCCCAGGGGGATCAGGCTTTCTTT. It specifies CASSVAPQGDQAFF. Filled out from reference TRBV9 and TRBJ1-1, the complete variable domain reads DSGVTQTPKHLITATGQRVTLRCSPRSGDLSVYWYQQSLDQGLQFLIQYYNGEERAKGNILERFSAQQFPDLHSELNLSSLELGDSALYFCASSVAPQGDQAFFGQGTRLTVV.

V is TRBV9 and J is TRBJ2-2, with D possibly matching TRBD1 (6 bases). With 0 bases removed from V and 1 base from J, the gap between germline ends came to 19 bases. In germline, CDR1 is SGDLS, CDR2 YYNGEE. The CDR3 consists of 19 residues. CDR3 loop: CASSVAKRGQSENTGELFF. The CDR3 DNA follows: TGTGCCAGCAGCGTAGCTAAGAGAGGACAGTCCGAGAACACCGGGGAGCTGTTTTTT.

The rearrangement links TRBV18 to TRBJ2-7; TRBD1 aligns across 7 bases. The junction had 8 bases not matched to a gene; V was cut back by 2 bases and J by 4 bases. Germline CDR1 and CDR2: KGHSH and LQKENI. The CDR3 contains 15 residues. In DNA, the CDR3 is TGTGCCAGCTCACCATTGGGACAGACAGAATACGAGCAGTACTTC. Encoded protein: CASSPLGQTEYEQYF.

The count of this clone is one. The rearrangement uses TRBV5-8 and TRBJ1-1, with TRBD1 as a possible D gene (5 bases). V was clipped by 1 base and J by 0 bases, with 16 bases between them. The CDR3 is 17 amino acids. Germline lookup yields CDR1 SGHTS and CDR2 YDEGEE. The DNA of the CDR3 is TGTGCCAGCAGCTTGTCCAGGAAAAGGGGATTGAACACTGAAGCTTTCTTT. Protein sequence: CASSLSRKRGLNTEAFF.

This clone was recorded once. The chain joins TRBV2 to TRBJ1-5; D gene ambiguous. Germline CDR1 is SNHLY and CDR2 is FYNNEI. V lost 7 bases to trimming and J lost 4 bases, with 11 bases between them. The CDR3 has 13 amino acids. The CDR3 DNA sequence: TGTGCCAGCACGGGAAGGGTAAATCAGCCCCAGCATTTT. Translated, it gives CASTGRVNQPQHF.

CDR3 amino acids: CASSSGGNAYGYTF. CDR3 coding DNA: TGTGCCAGCAGCTCGGGGGGGAACGCCTATGGCTACACCTTC. This chain uses TRBV6-6 with TRBJ1-2; D possibly corresponds to TRBD1 (5 bases). Trimming pared 6 bases from V and 4 bases from J, leaving 15 bases between. The length of the CDR3 is 14 residues. Germline CDR1 reads MNHNY; CDR2 reads SVGAGI (reference sequence).

J is TRBJ1-2 and V is TRBV7-9; D gene uncertain. Germline CDR1 and CDR2: SEHNR and FQNEAQ (reference sequence). This CDR3 is built from 16 residues. Trimming shortened V by 7 bases and J by 3 bases, and 21 bases separated the two germline ends. CDR3 protein: CASTIIRDRTHYGYTF. CDR3 nucleotide sequence: TGTGCCAGCACCATCATACGGGATAGAACCCACTATGGCTACACCTTC.

This chain uses TRBV6-1 with TRBJ1-5; 10 nucleotides match TRBD1. Germline V gene lookup returns CDR1 MNHNS and CDR2 SASEGT. CDR3 length: 15 residues. V lost 3 bases and J lost 5; bases outside the gene matches: 4. Here the CDR3 reads CASSDQDRGYQPQHF. CDR3 nucleotide sequence: TGTGCCAGCAGTGACCAGGACAGGGGGTATCAGCCCCAGCATTTT.

The rearrangement links TRBV2 to TRBJ1-6; 7 bases line up with TRBD1. The CDR3 runs to 13 residues. Per the germline V gene, CDR1 is SNHLY and CDR2 is FYNNEI. The J segment lost 5 bases and the V segment lost 8 bases, leaving 3 bases of the junction unmatched. The CDR3: CASRTGDNSPLHF. The CDR3 DNA reads TGTGCCAGCCGCACAGGGGATAATTCACCCCTCCACTTT. The whole variable domain, remainder taken from reference TRBV2 and TRBJ1-6, is EPEVTQTPSHQVTQMGQEVILRCVPISNHLYFYWYRQILGQKVEFLVSFYNNEISEKSEIFDDQFSVERPDGSNFTLKIRSTKLEDSAMYFCASRTGDNSPLHFGNGTRLTVT.

The chain uses TRBV5-1 and TRBJ1-2; TRBD1 aligns across 9 bases. CDR3 length: 12 amino acids. Germline CDR1 SGHRS, CDR2 YFSETQ. The V segment lost 4 bases and the J segment 8 bases; nucleotides outside the gene matches: 3. The DNA of the CDR3 is TGCGCCAGCAGCGAAGACAGGGGGGGCTACACCTTC. Residues: CASSEDRGGYTF.

This clone was observed a few times. This sequence joins TRBV7-8 and TRBJ2-7; a possible D gene is TRBD1 (5 bases). This CDR3 is built from 17 residues. CDR1 and CDR2 from the germline V gene are SGHVS and FQNEAQ. With 5 bases removed from V and 4 bases from J, the gap between germline ends came to 24 bases. The CDR3 DNA is TGTGCCAGCAGCGAGAGATCAGGAATATGGGGCAAATACGAGCAGTACTTC. It specifies CASSERSGIWGKYEQYF.

The CDR3 spells CASSPRVGPNEQFF. In DNA, the CDR3 is TGTGCCAGCAGCCCTAGGGTGGGGCCGAATGAGCAGTTCTTC. The J gene is TRBJ2-1, the V gene TRBV9, with TRBD1 as a possible D gene (5 bases). Trimming removed 4 bases at V and 7 bases at J, with 15 bases between. The CDR3 length is 14 residues. The germline gives CDR1 SGDLS, CDR2 YYNGEE.